This TCR beta chain was obtained from a study of T-cell reconstitution after alpha-beta-depleted transplantation in children. Preparation of the TCRbeta library was carried out with unique molecular identifiers. TCRdb redid the calling of the PCR reads with MiXCR, one entry per CDR3 protein. The repertoire holds 150,000 to 200,000 distinct CDR3 sequences, about 6.3% seen once, with approximately 3% in the top ten. Germline CDR1 SGHRS, CDR2 YFSETQ. The CDR3 loop spans 14 amino acids. V gave up 7 bases and J gave up 2 bases, with 15 bases separating them. The J gene is TRBJ2-5, the V gene TRBV5-1, with D perhaps TRBD2 (7 bases). Sequencing was performed on PBMCs from the stem cell graft donor, taken from the stem cell graft. The TCR was taken from a human donor who donated a stem cell graft to a child with Wiskott-Aldrich syndrome. The CDR3 loop reads CASCNGGPQETQYF. The CDR3 DNA is TGCGCCAGCTGCAACGGGGGGCCGCAAGAGACCCAGTACTTC.